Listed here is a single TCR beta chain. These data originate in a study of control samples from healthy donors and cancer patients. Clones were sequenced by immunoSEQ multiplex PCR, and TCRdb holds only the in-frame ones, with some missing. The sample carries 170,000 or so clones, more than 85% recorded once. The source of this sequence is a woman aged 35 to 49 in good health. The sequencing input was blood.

As DNA, the CDR3 is TGTGCCAGTAGTTCCCGGACTAGCGGGGGTCTTGGCTGGAACGAGCAGTACTTC. Protein sequence: CASSSRTSGGLGWNEQYF. This chain connects TRBV19 to TRBJ2-7, with TRBD2 matching over 13 bases. With V trimmed by 5 bases and J by 5 bases, 15 bases remained unmatched. Per germline, CDR1 LNHDA and CDR2 SQIVND (reference sequence). The CDR3 is made up of 18 amino acids.